The 10 T cell receptor beta chains below were found in one sample sequenced in a study of graft-versus-host responses after intestinal transplantation. Sequencing used immunoSEQ multiplex PCR; TCRdb keeps in-frame clones, though not all of them. The sample consists of about 41,000 clones, about 95% of them appearing once. Antigen specificity for these receptors is unknown. The specimen comprised unstimulated CD8+ T cells sorted from spleen or lymph node cells, sampled before transplant. All receptors derive from a human donor who was the organ donor for an intestinal transplant.

V and J are TRBV4-1 and TRBJ1-2; TRBD1 matches at 7 bases. Germline-derived CDR1 and CDR2 are MGHRA and YSYEKL. This CDR3 has 16 amino acids. V was pared by 7 bases and J by 4 bases, with 15 bases of the junction left unmatched. CDR3 sequence reads: CASKAPGGRRSYGYTF. In nucleotides, the CDR3 is TGCGCCAGCAAAGCCCCAGGGGGTAGGAGGTCCTATGGCTACACCTTC.

This chain connects TRBV7-9 to TRBJ2-6; the D is unclear. The CDR3 contains 14 residues. CDR1 and CDR2 (germline): SEHNR, FQNEAQ (reference sequence). Trimming stripped 2 bases from V and 4 bases from J, with 6 bases between. The DNA for the CDR3 is TGTGCCAGCAGCTTATACCGGGGGGCCAACGTCCTGACTTTC. This translates into CASSLYRGANVLTF.

In this sample, this clone turned up once. This sequence joins TRBV5-5 and TRBJ2-1, with 8 bases matching TRBD1. CDR3 length equals 16 residues. With V trimmed by 4 bases and J by 3 bases, 9 bases remained unmatched. Looked up from germline, CDR1 is SGHKS and CDR2 is YYEKEE (reference sequence). CDR3 coding DNA: TGTGCCAGCAGCCTTAAGACAGGGGCCAGCTACAATGAGCAGTTCTTC. It yields the protein CASSLKTGASYNEQFF.

The rearrangement uses TRBV25-1 and TRBJ2-1; 7 positions match TRBD1. CDR3 length equals 15 residues. With 6 bases clipped from V and 6 bases from J, the junction kept 11 bases outside the gene matches. Germline V gene data show CDR1 as MGHDK and CDR2 as SYGVNS. This CDR3 reads CASSGDREVSNEQFF. The DNA of the CDR3 is TGTGCCAGCAGCGGAGACAGGGAAGTCTCCAATGAGCAGTTCTTC.

This chain joins TRBV29-1 and TRBJ2-7; D is uncertain. Germline loops: CDR1 SQVTM, CDR2 ANQGSEA. Trimming took 4 bases from V and 1 from J, leaving 5 bases between them. The CDR3 loop spans 11 amino acids. This chain's CDR3 is CSVGSSYEQYF. CDR3 coding DNA: TGCAGCGTTGGCAGTTCCTACGAGCAGTACTTC.

V gene TRBV5-4 combines with J gene TRBJ2-7, with 11 positions matching TRBD1. Trimming cost V 4 bases and J 3 bases; bases outside gene matches: 3. This CDR3 contains 14 residues. Per the germline V gene, CDR1 is SGHNT and CDR2 is YYREEE (reference sequence). CDR3 amino acids: CASSRDRGVYEQYF. As DNA, the CDR3 is TGTGCCAGCAGCCGGGACAGGGGGGTCTACGAGCAGTACTTC.

This sequence joins TRBV7-2 and TRBJ2-3, with 8 nucleotides matching TRBD2. V gave up 1 base and J gave up 8 bases; unmatched junction bases: 11. The CDR3 covers 16 residues. Per germline, CDR1 SGHTA and CDR2 FQGNSA. CDR3 sequence (DNA): TGTGCCAGCAGCTTAGGGTTCCGGGGGGGCCATATTACGCAGTATTTT. As protein: CASSLGFRGGHITQYF.

The chain links TRBV13 to TRBJ1-1; D is ambiguous. CDR1 is PRHDT and CDR2 is FYEKMQ in the germline V gene (reference sequence). Between the trimmed V and J ends, which lost 3 bases and 1 base, there was a span of 9 bases. This CDR3 has 14 residues. CDR3 nucleotides: TGTGCCAGCAGCTTTGGGAGAGCGAACACTGAAGCTTTCTTT. Its protein is CASSFGRANTEAFF.

V gene TRBV28 combines with J gene TRBJ1-3; tentative D call: TRBD1 (5 bases). The CDR3 covers 19 residues. Trimming shortened V by 3 bases and J by 0 bases, and 21 bases separated the two germline ends. Germline V gene lookup returns CDR1 MDHEN and CDR2 SYDVKM. The CDR3 protein is CASSFIVQGQLLSGNTIYF. The DNA of the CDR3 is TGTGCCAGCAGTTTCATCGTTCAGGGTCAGCTCCTCTCTGGAAACACCATATATTTT.

The rearrangement links TRBV2 to TRBJ2-5; 7 bases agree with TRBD1. Germline CDR1 SNHLY, CDR2 FYNNEI. V trimming: 5 bases; J trimming: 5 bases; junction bases outside the gene matches: 17. The CDR3 spans 17 residues. DNA of the CDR3: TGTGCCAGCAGTTACGGGACAGTGGGAAGTTGGTGGGAGACCCAGTACTTC. Protein product: CASSYGTVGSWWETQYF.